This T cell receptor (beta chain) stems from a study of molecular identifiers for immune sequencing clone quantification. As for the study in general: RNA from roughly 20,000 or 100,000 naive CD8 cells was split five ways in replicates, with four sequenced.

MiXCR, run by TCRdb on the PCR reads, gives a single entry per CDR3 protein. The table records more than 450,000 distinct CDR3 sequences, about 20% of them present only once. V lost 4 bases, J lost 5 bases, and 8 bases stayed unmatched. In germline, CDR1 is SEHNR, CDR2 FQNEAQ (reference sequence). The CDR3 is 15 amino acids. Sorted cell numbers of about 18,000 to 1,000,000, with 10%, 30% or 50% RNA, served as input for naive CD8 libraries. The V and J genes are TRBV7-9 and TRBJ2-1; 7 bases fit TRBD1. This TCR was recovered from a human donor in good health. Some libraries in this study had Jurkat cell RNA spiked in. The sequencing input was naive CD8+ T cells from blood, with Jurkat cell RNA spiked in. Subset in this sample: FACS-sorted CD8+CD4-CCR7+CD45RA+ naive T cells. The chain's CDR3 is CASSSWDSPNNEQFF. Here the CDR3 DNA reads TGTGCCAGCAGCTCTTGGGACAGTCCTAACAATGAGCAGTTCTTC.